In this sample, the clone carrying this TCR beta chain turned up a few times. Its specificity is not known. The germline V and J ends were trimmed by 4 bases and 0 bases, with 12 bases remaining between them. The CDR3 contains 15 residues. Germline assignment: CDR1 SGHTA and CDR2 FQGNSA. This sample was included in a study of cytomegalovirus exposure and HLA in healthy donors. General study findings and limits: Cytomegalovirus-associated TCR beta chains were listed, numbering approximately 150. Reports showed the classifier diagnosing cytomegalovirus status with high specificity and sensitivity.

Sequencing used immunoSEQ multiplex PCR; TCRdb keeps in-frame clones, though not all of them. The top ten hold 3% to 3.5% of the sample, which has roughly 150,000 clones, roughly 89% seen once. The chain has TRBV7-2 and TRBJ1-2; D perhaps matches TRBD1 (5 bases). The sample was PBMCs. The source is a young woman in good health and CMV-seropositive. CDR3: CASSSGGTANYGYTF. The CDR3 DNA reads TGTGCCAGCAGCTCGGGCGGGACGGCTAACTATGGCTACACCTTC.